Below are 20 T cell receptor beta chains sequenced from a single sample in a study of blood T cell repertoires in COVID-19. The assay was immunoSEQ multiplex PCR, and TCRdb's table has in-frame clones only and misses some. Of some 320,000 clones in the sample, about 88% are singletons; the top ten hold 2.6%. Sequenced material: PBMCs or T cells enriched from blood (not recorded which). These receptor sequences come from a man in his fifties or sixties who had recovered from COVID-19.

The J gene is TRBJ2-1, the V gene TRBV5-1; TRBD2 matches 10 bases. Germline CDR1 SGHRS, CDR2 YFSETQ. The CDR3 extends over 14 amino acids. The V and J ends lost 0 bases and 8 bases, in that order; junction bases with no gene match: 2. The DNA for the CDR3 is TGCGCCAGCAGCTTGGGGACTAGCGGCGATGAGCAGTTCTTC. Translating it yields CASSLGTSGDEQFF.

The V call is TRBV15, the J call TRBJ2-1, with TRBD2 matching 8 bases. Trimming at V came to 7 bases and at J to 7 bases, leaving 12 bases not matched to a gene. Germline CDR1 and CDR2: LNHNV and YYDKDF (reference sequence). This CDR3 region has 15 residues. The CDR3 DNA is TGTGCCACCACTACCGGGACTAGTCGTCAGAATGAGCAGTTCTTC. This codes for CATTTGTSRQNEQFF.

This clone was found once. J is TRBJ1-2 and V is TRBV6-6; 10 bases fit TRBD1. From germline, CDR1 is MNHNY and CDR2 SVGAGI (reference sequence). The CDR3 contains 17 residues. V was pared by 5 bases and J by 4 bases, with 13 bases of the junction left unmatched. The CDR3 nucleotides read TGTGCCAGCAGTCCGCGGGATACCGGGACAGGGGTCTATGGCTACACCTTC. This translates into CASSPRDTGTGVYGYTF.

The chain is built from TRBV5-6 and TRBJ1-1; possible D gene TRBD1, 5 bases. V was shortened by 2 bases and J by 0 bases, with 8 bases between the two germline ends. CDR3 length: 14 amino acids. Germline V gene lookup returns CDR1 SGHDT and CDR2 YYEEEE. The CDR3, as DNA: TGTGCCAGCAGCTTAGGGGCTTTGAACACTGAAGCTTTCTTT. Translation gives CASSLGALNTEAFF.

There are a few counts of this clone. The chain uses TRBV11-3 and TRBJ1-2, with a tentative D call TRBD1 (6 bases). There are 16 residues in the CDR3. Trimming removed 5 bases from V and 4 bases from J, with 20 bases in between. The V gene's germline CDR1 is SGHNT and CDR2 YENEEA. The CDR3 is CASSPTGHRKSYGYTF. DNA of the CDR3: TGTGCCAGCAGCCCGACGGGACACCGAAAAAGCTATGGCTACACCTTC.

V is TRBV7-2 and J is TRBJ2-1; 7 nucleotides match TRBD1. The CDR3 loop spans 12 amino acids. Trimming at V came to 2 bases and at J to 12 bases, leaving 4 bases not matched to a gene. Germline loops: CDR1 SGHTA, CDR2 FQGNSA. Written as DNA, the CDR3 is TGTGCCAGCAGCTTAACAGGGGCGGGGCAGTTCTTC. This gives the protein CASSLTGAGQFF.

V gene TRBV6-5 combines with J gene TRBJ2-1; 9 nucleotides align to TRBD2. CDR3 length: 15 residues. In germline, CDR1 is MNHEY, CDR2 SVGAGI. The junction had 10 bases not matched to a gene; V was cut back by 6 bases and J by 7 bases. The CDR3 spells CASRRYSGSINEQFF. The CDR3 nucleotides are TGTGCCAGCAGGCGATATAGCGGGAGTATAAATGAGCAGTTCTTC.

This sequence joins TRBV4-3 and TRBJ2-4; 7 bases are a match to TRBD1. The V segment lost 1 base and the J segment 4 bases; nucleotides outside the gene matches: 4. CDR1 and CDR2 (germline): LGHNA, YSLEER. CDR3 length equals 15 residues. The CDR3 here is CASSQGDRQKNIQYF. As DNA, the CDR3 is TGCGCCAGCAGCCAAGGGGACAGACAAAAAAACATTCAGTACTTC.

This clone has a single count. The chain recombines TRBV5-1 with TRBJ1-5; 7 bases agree with TRBD1. CDR3 length: 16 residues. The V and J ends lost 0 bases and 3 bases, in that order; junction bases with no gene match: 6. Germline V gene data show CDR1 as SGHRS and CDR2 as YFSETQ. The CDR3 DNA is TGCGCCAGCAGCTTGGTAGGGGGCCGGGACAATCAGCCCCAGCATTTT. This codes for CASSLVGGRDNQPQHF.

This clone was recorded a few times. This sequence joins TRBV10-3 and TRBJ1-6; 8 bases are a match to TRBD1. The CDR3 is 21 residues long. Germline V CDR1 and CDR2: ENHRY, SYGVKD. Losses at the gene ends were 4 bases for V and 1 base for J; bases not matched to a gene: 18. CDR3 protein: CAISVDFRDRSVRSYNSPLHF. The CDR3 region has the DNA TGTGCCATCAGTGTTGACTTCCGGGACAGGTCGGTCCGGTCCTATAATTCACCCCTCCACTTT.

V is TRBV12-3 or TRBV12-4 and J is TRBJ1-2; a possible D gene is TRBD1 (5 bases). This CDR3 has 13 residues. V was cut by 5 bases and J by 7 bases, with 14 bases left in between. CDR3 amino acids: CASSPTASPGYTF. For the CDR3, the DNA is TGTGCCAGCAGTCCGACAGCTTCTCCTGGCTACACCTTC.

The chain combines TRBV5-6 with TRBJ1-1; D not certain. CDR1 is SGHDT, CDR2 YYEEEE, per germline. The V end lost 1 base, the J end lost 6 bases, and 10 bases lay between the germline ends. This CDR3 is built from 13 residues. CDR3 nucleotides: TGTGCCAGCAGCTTGTCGCCAGAAGCTGAAGCTTTCTTT. Translating gives CASSLSPEAEAFF. Together with reference TRBV5-6 and TRBJ1-1, the CDR3 gives the full variable domain: DAGVTQSPTHLIKTRGQQVTLRCSPKSGHDTVSWYQQALGQGPQFIFQYYEEEERQRGNFPDRFSGHQFPNYSSELNVNALLLGDSALYLCASSLSPEAEAFFGQGTRLTVV.

This chain connects TRBV29-1 to TRBJ2-1; D call uncertain. V was cut by 0 bases and J by 0 bases, with 6 bases left in between. This CDR3 contains 14 residues. Germline CDR1 and CDR2: SQVTM and ANQGSEA. The CDR3 DNA reads as TGCAGCGTTGAAGAGAGGAGCTCCTACAATGAGCAGTTCTTC. This translates into CSVEERSSYNEQFF.

The chain carries TRBV6-5 and TRBJ1-1; maybe TRBD1 (5 bases). Germline loops: CDR1 MNHEY, CDR2 SVGAGI. This CDR3 has 12 residues. V lost 6 bases and J 5 bases, leaving 10 bases between the germline ends. CDR3 amino acids: CASSSQGTEAFF. The CDR3 DNA follows: TGTGCCAGCAGCAGTCAGGGAACTGAAGCTTTCTTT.

V usage is TRBV4-3 and J usage is TRBJ2-1; D perhaps matches TRBD1 (5 bases). The V end lost 3 bases, the J end lost 4 bases, and 7 bases lay between the germline ends. Per germline, CDR1 LGHNA and CDR2 YSLEER. The CDR3 loop spans 13 amino acids. The CDR3 sequence: CASSHDRYNEQFF. CDR3 bases: TGCGCCAGCAGCCATGACAGATACAATGAGCAGTTCTTC.

This chain joins TRBV4-2 and TRBJ1-5; D perhaps matches TRBD1 (5 bases). The CDR3 length is 14 residues. Germline V CDR1 and CDR2: LGHNA, YNFKEQ. The V end was cut by 1 base, the J end by 4 bases, with 8 bases between. CDR3 nucleotides: TGTGCCAGCAGCCAAGGACAGACTAATCAGCCCCAGCATTTT. This encodes CASSQGQTNQPQHF.

The chain links TRBV6-5 to TRBJ1-4; TRBD1 is a possible D gene (5 bases). Germline CDR1 MNHEY, CDR2 SVGAGI. This CDR3 spans 15 amino acids. Trimming removed 5 bases at V and 5 bases at J, with 15 bases between. In DNA form, the CDR3 reads TGTGCCAGCAGTCAGCAGGGAATACCCAATGAAAAACTGTTTTTT. The encoded protein is CASSQQGIPNEKLFF.

The V and J genes are TRBV4-2 and TRBJ2-1; 7 bases align to TRBD2. The CDR3 covers 16 residues. V lost 0 bases, J lost 2 bases, and 4 bases stayed unmatched. The V gene's germline CDR1 is LGHNA and CDR2 YNFKEQ. This chain's CDR3 is CASSQDYSGTYNEQFF. CDR3 DNA: TGTGCCAGCAGCCAAGATTACAGCGGGACCTACAATGAGCAGTTCTTC.

The V and J genes are TRBV7-3 and TRBJ2-1; TRBD2 is a possible D gene (6 bases). CDR1 and CDR2 (germline): SGHTA, FQGTGA. With 5 bases removed from V and 5 bases from J, the gap between germline ends came to 13 bases. CDR3 size: 14 residues. CDR3 residues: CASSRSWEDNEQFF. The CDR3 region has the DNA TGTGCCAGCAGCCGGTCATGGGAGGACAATGAGCAGTTCTTC.

The chain carries TRBV13 and TRBJ2-1, with D possibly TRBD2 on 5 matching bases. Germline CDR1 reads PRHDT; CDR2 reads FYEKMQ (reference sequence). The CDR3 totals 14 residues. Trimming removed 1 base at V and 8 bases at J, with 12 bases between. This chain's CDR3 is CASSLAFHGDEQFF. The CDR3 DNA reads TGTGCCAGCAGCTTAGCATTCCACGGGGATGAGCAGTTCTTC.